The clone carrying this TCR beta chain was counted at least ten times. The antigen remains undetermined. Samples each yielded at least 5 micrograms of total RNA. With a J-beta primer mix and a sample-barcoded 5' primer, a second PCR ran about 6 to 11 cycles. At least 2.5 million CDR3-containing paired-end reads were obtained per sample. TCRdb independently ran MiXCR on the 5' RACE reads; one entry per CDR3 protein. Here the sample spans about 1.5 million distinct CDR3 sequences, about 45% being singletons. This sample is drawn from a study of blood T cells in healthy people across ages. Study-wide background: The template switching approach captured approximately one barcoded beta molecule for every two T cells. Broader study findings: Naive CD4+ cell counts and diversity both ran higher in long-lived than in aged donors.

Per the germline V gene, CDR1 is SQVTM and CDR2 is ANQGSEA. The CDR3 is made up of 11 amino acids. With 0 bases removed from V and 5 bases from J, the gap between germline ends came to 5 bases. This clonotype was obtained from a woman under 30 in good health. Sequencing was done on a sample of blood. The V call is TRBV29-1, the J call TRBJ2-7, with no clear D. The CDR3 DNA sequence: TGCAGCGTTGAAGACTTCCACGAGCAGTACTTC. This translates into CSVEDFHEQYF.